Below are 32 T cell receptor beta chains sequenced from a single sample in a study of shared clonotypes between healthy human individuals. TCRdb's table, derived via immunoSEQ multiplex PCR, lists solely in-frame clones and lacks some. The data contain hundreds of thousands of clones, roughly 98% of them singletons. Only CD45RO-negative cells positively selected for CCR7 counted as naive CD8 cells, so terminally differentiated effector memory CD45RA+ cells were excluded. Sequencing was done on a sample of naive CD8+ T cells sorted from blood. The origin of the receptors is a man under 40 in good health.

This chain uses TRBV15 with TRBJ2-2, with 9 bases identical to TRBD2. The germline CDR1 and CDR2 sequences are LNHNV and YYDKDF (reference sequence). V gave up 3 bases and J gave up 5 bases; unmatched junction bases: 4. The CDR3 consists of 15 residues. The DNA of the CDR3 is TGTGCCACCAGCAGGGGACTAGCCGAGACCGGGGAGCTGTTTTTT. Encoded protein: CATSRGLAETGELFF.

V gene TRBV7-2 combines with J gene TRBJ2-7, with 7 bases fitting TRBD2. The V and J ends lost 2 bases and 0 bases, in that order; junction bases with no gene match: 13. Germline values: CDR1 SGHTA, CDR2 FQGNSA. The CDR3 consists of 18 residues. CDR3 in amino acids: CASSLSLELAPSSYEQYF. CDR3 sequence (DNA): TGTGCCAGCAGCTTATCCCTCGAACTAGCGCCGAGCTCCTACGAGCAGTACTTC. Drawing the rest from reference TRBV7-2 and TRBJ2-7, the complete variable domain is GAGVSQSPSNKVTEKGKDVELRCDPISGHTALYWYRQSLGQGLEFLIYFQGNSAPDKSGLPSDRFSAERTGGSVSTLTIQRTQQEDSAVYLCASSLSLELAPSSYEQYFGPGTRLTVT.

The chain employs TRBV2 and TRBJ1-1; D unclear. This CDR3 comprises 14 residues. Germline V gene lookup returns CDR1 SNHLY and CDR2 FYNNEI. V lost 3 bases, J lost 1 base, and 9 bases lay in between. The CDR3: CASSERPWNTEAFF. The CDR3 DNA is TGTGCCAGCAGTGAGAGACCGTGGAACACTGAAGCTTTCTTT.

The genes are TRBV11-2 and TRBJ2-7, with a tentative D call TRBD2 (5 bases). CDR3 length: 13 amino acids. The germline V gene encodes CDR1 SGHAT and CDR2 FQNNGV. Between the trimmed V and J ends, which lost 5 bases and 1 base, there was a span of 9 bases. The DNA for the CDR3 is TGTGCCAGCAGCCCCACGGGGTCCTACGAGCAGTACTTC. Protein product: CASSPTGSYEQYF.

V is TRBV18 and J is TRBJ2-1; 10 nucleotides line up with TRBD2. The V segment lost 3 bases and the J segment 5 bases; nucleotides outside the gene matches: 10. The germline gives CDR1 KGHSH, CDR2 LQKENI. CDR3 size: 17 residues. In DNA form, the CDR3 reads TGTGCCAGCTCACCCACCCCCGGGACTAGCGAACACAATGAGCAGTTCTTC. Translated: CASSPTPGTSEHNEQFF.

V is TRBV7-3 and J is TRBJ2-1; 7 bases fit TRBD2. CDR3 length: 15 residues. Trimming at V came to 5 bases and at J to 2 bases, leaving 6 bases not matched to a gene. Germline loops: CDR1 SGHTA, CDR2 FQGTGA. The CDR3 DNA is TGTGCCAGCAGCCCGAGCGGGACCCCCTACAATGAGCAGTTCTTC. Its translation is CASSPSGTPYNEQFF. Combining the CDR3 with reference TRBV7-3 and TRBJ2-1 gives the whole variable domain GAGVSQTPSNKVTEKGKYVELRCDPISGHTALYWYRQSLGQGPEFLIYFQGTGAADDSGLPNDRFFAVRPEGSVSTLKIQRTERGDSAVYLCASSPSGTPYNEQFFGPGTRLTVL.

CDR3 protein: CAWTPAVGLGTTGANVLTF. CDR3 nucleotides: TGTGCCTGGACCCCCGCCGTGGGACTAGGTACCACTGGGGCCAACGTCCTGACTTTC. The chain joins TRBV30 to TRBJ2-6; 8 bases map to TRBD2. The J segment lost 2 bases and the V segment lost 4 bases, leaving 16 bases of the junction unmatched. The germline V gene has CDR1 GTSNPN and CDR2 SVGIG (reference sequence). The CDR3 is 19 residues long.

The chain recombines TRBV15 with TRBJ2-5; D remains ambiguous. V was shortened by 9 bases and J by 3 bases, with 17 bases between the two germline ends. The CDR3 consists of 14 residues. Germline V gene sequence: CDR1 LNHNV, CDR2 YYDKDF (reference sequence). CDR3 loop: CATNEGRMKETQYF. The CDR3 nucleotides read TGTGCCACAAATGAAGGACGGATGAAAGAGACCCAGTACTTC.

This rearrangement joins TRBV11-2 to TRBJ2-1; D unresolved. Trimming pared 1 base from V and 4 bases from J, leaving 11 bases between. Germline CDR1 and CDR2: SGHAT and FQNNGV. CDR3 length: 15 residues. DNA for the CDR3: TGTGCCAGCAGCTTAGTTGCGGAATCTTACAATGAGCAGTTCTTC. It yields the protein CASSLVAESYNEQFF.

This clone appeared once. The J gene is TRBJ2-6, the V gene TRBV7-9; TRBD1 matches at 9 bases. The J segment lost 3 bases and the V segment lost 5 bases, leaving 8 bases of the junction unmatched. The CDR3 totals 17 residues. The germline gives CDR1 SEHNR, CDR2 FQNEAQ (reference sequence). Written as DNA, the CDR3 is TGTGCCAGCAGCCCTCCAACAGGGGGCGATGGGGCCAACGTCCTGACTTTC. It codes for CASSPPTGGDGANVLTF. Combining the CDR3 with reference TRBV7-9 and TRBJ2-6 gives the whole variable domain DTGVSQNPRHKITKRGQNVTFRCDPISEHNRLYWYRQTLGQGPEFLTYFQNEAQLEKSRLLSDRFSAERPKGSFSTLEIQRTEQGDSAMYLCASSPPTGGDGANVLTFGAGSRLTVL.

Note on this clone: The junction departs from the called germline gene at one end, perhaps through a read error. The rearrangement links TRBV7-7 to TRBJ2-5; 11 nucleotides line up with TRBD2. Germline CDR1 SSHAT, CDR2 FNYEAQ (reference sequence). The CDR3 loop spans 17 amino acids. The CDR3 loop is CASSLGRTSGSSETQYF. CDR3 coding DNA: TGTGCTAGCAGCTTAGGACGCACTAGCGGGAGTAGTGAGACCCAGTACTTC. The variable domain in full, completed from reference TRBV7-7 and TRBJ2-5, reads GAGVSQSPRYKVTKRGQDVTLRCDPISSHATLYWYQQALGQGPEFLTYFNYEAQPDKSGLPSDRFSAERPEGSISTLTIQRTEQRDSAMYRCASSLGRTSGSSETQYFGPGTRLLVL.

V is TRBV2 and J is TRBJ2-3, with 8 nucleotides matching TRBD2. The CDR3 length is 15 residues. Germline CDR1 and CDR2: SNHLY and FYNNEI. V dropped 4 bases and J dropped 1; count of bases not matched to a gene: 4. In DNA form, the CDR3 reads TGTGCCAGCAGTGCCTGGCGGGAGGGCACAGATACGCAGTATTTT. Its translation: CASSAWREGTDTQYF.

The V gene is TRBV9, the J gene TRBJ2-1; D uncertain. CDR1 and CDR2 (germline): SGDLS, YYNGEE. Between the trimmed V and J ends, which lost 0 bases and 0 bases, there was a span of 7 bases. The CDR3 covers 15 residues. For the CDR3, the DNA is TGTGCCAGCAGCGTAGTGGCAGGCTCCTACAATGAGCAGTTCTTC. Translated, it gives CASSVVAGSYNEQFF.

This clone has a single count. The rearrangement joins TRBV27 to TRBJ2-7; the D gene is possibly TRBD2 (5 bases). The CDR3 runs 15 residues. From germline, CDR1 is MNHEY and CDR2 SMNVEV (reference sequence). V lost 5 bases to trimming and J lost 3 bases, with 17 bases between them. The CDR3 nucleotides read TGTGCCAGCAGTACGGCTAGGACGGGGTTCTACGAGCAGTACTTC. As protein: CASSTARTGFYEQYF.

J is TRBJ2-3 and V is TRBV28, with TRBD1 identical over 8 bases. Germline V gene lookup returns CDR1 MDHEN and CDR2 SYDVKM. This CDR3 is 16 amino acids long. J was trimmed by 4 bases and V by 5 bases; bases with no gene match: 11. CDR3 sequence reads: CASSLGTGRAPDTQYF. The DNA for the CDR3 is TGTGCCAGCAGTCTTGGGACAGGAAGGGCCCCAGATACGCAGTATTTT. The whole variable domain, remainder taken from reference TRBV28 and TRBJ2-3, is DVKVTQSSRYLVKRTGEKVFLECVQDMDHENMFWYRQDPGLGLRLIYFSYDVKMKEKGDIPEGYSVSREKKERFSLILESASTNQTSMYLCASSLGTGRAPDTQYFGPGTRLTVL.

This rearrangement joins TRBV11-1 to TRBJ2-7; 8 positions match TRBD1. J gave up 2 bases and V 4 bases, and 4 bases lay outside the gene matches. This CDR3 contains 14 residues. Germline V gives CDR1 SGHAT, CDR2 FQDESV (reference sequence). In DNA, the CDR3 is TGTGCCAGCAGCTCTCGGACAGGGACCTACGAGCAGTACTTC. Its protein product is CASSSRTGTYEQYF.

This chain links TRBV5-1 with TRBJ2-7; D may be TRBD2 (6 bases). The V and J ends lost 0 bases and 6 bases respectively, with 10 bases between them. The CDR3 extends over 13 amino acids. Germline V CDR1 and CDR2: SGHRS, YFSETQ. CDR3 amino acids: CASSLGGVREQYF. The CDR3 coding sequence is TGCGCCAGCAGCTTGGGCGGGGTTCGCGAGCAGTACTTC.

This chain links TRBV6-6 with TRBJ1-3, with D unclear. V lost 1 base to trimming and J lost 0 bases, with 10 bases between them. The CDR3 has 16 amino acids. Germline lookup yields CDR1 MNHNY and CDR2 SVGAGI (reference sequence). CDR3 in amino acids: CASSYYSTNSGNTIYF. The CDR3 DNA follows: TGTGCCAGCAGTTACTATTCGACGAACTCTGGAAACACCATATATTTT.

This chain joins TRBV5-4 and TRBJ2-7; TRBD1 agrees at 7 bases. This CDR3 is built from 14 residues. The germline gives CDR1 SGHNT, CDR2 YYREEE (reference sequence). V dropped 4 bases and J dropped 3; count of bases not matched to a gene: 7. The CDR3 reads CASSGSTGDYEQYF. The CDR3 bases are TGTGCCAGCAGCGGCTCAACAGGGGACTACGAGCAGTACTTC.

Written as DNA, the CDR3 is TGTGCCAGCAGCCCTGGGAGCTACGAGCAGTACTTC. Amino acid sequence: CASSPGSYEQYF. The chain recombines TRBV5-4 with TRBJ2-7; tentatively, D is TRBD2 (5 bases). This CDR3 contains 12 residues. Trimming pared 4 bases from V and 3 bases from J, leaving 8 bases between. Germline CDR1 and CDR2: SGHNT and YYREEE (reference sequence).

The chain joins TRBV5-1 to TRBJ2-1, with TRBD1 matching 8 bases. The CDR3 has 13 amino acids. Germline V CDR1 and CDR2: SGHRS, YFSETQ. Losses at the gene ends were 1 base for V and 12 bases for J; bases not matched to a gene: 6. This CDR3 reads CASSLPRGLRQFF. For the CDR3, the DNA is TGCGCCAGCAGCTTGCCCAGGGGGCTCCGGCAGTTCTTC.

V gene TRBV5-4 combines with J gene TRBJ2-1; 10 nucleotides line up with TRBD2. After removal of 0 bases from V and 8 bases from J, the junction contained 5 bases not matched to a gene. Germline V gives CDR1 SGHNT, CDR2 YYREEE (reference sequence). This CDR3 comprises 15 residues. The CDR3 DNA sequence: TGTGCCAGCAGCTTGGTGGCTAGCGGGAGCGATGAGCAGTTCTTC. Its protein is CASSLVASGSDEQFF.

The chain is built from TRBV7-9 and TRBJ2-7; D may correspond to TRBD1 or TRBD2 (5 bases each). V lost 0 bases and J lost 7, with 22 bases in between. The CDR3 has 17 amino acids. Germline V lookup: CDR1 SEHNR, CDR2 FQNEAQ (reference sequence). The DNA of the CDR3 is TGTGCCAGCAGCTTAGCGCGCGGCCTAAGGGGAGCCGAGGAGCAGTACTTC. Translated, it gives CASSLARGLRGAEEQYF. Full variable domain (outside the CDR3, taken from reference TRBV7-9 and TRBJ2-7): DTGVSQNPRHKITKRGQNVTFRCDPISEHNRLYWYRQTLGQGPEFLTYFQNEAQLEKSRLLSDRFSAERPKGSFSTLEIQRTEQGDSAMYLCASSLARGLRGAEEQYFGPGTRLTVT.

V usage is TRBV28 and J usage is TRBJ2-3; D perhaps matches TRBD1 (5 bases). This CDR3 has 12 residues. Per the germline V gene, CDR1 is MDHEN and CDR2 is SYDVKM. V was pared by 6 bases and J by 5 bases, with 9 bases between. The DNA of the CDR3 is TGTGCCAGCAGCCGTAGGGGAGATACGCAGTATTTT. Translation: CASSRRGDTQYF.

V is TRBV10-3 and J is TRBJ1-1; no clear D. The germline CDR1 and CDR2 sequences are ENHRY and SYGVKD. The CDR3 has 13 amino acids. Trimming left V 6 bases short and J 1 base short, with 9 bases between. CDR3 nucleotides: TGTGCCATCAGGGACGGCTCGAACACTGAAGCTTTCTTT. Translating it yields CAIRDGSNTEAFF.

This clone appeared a single time. This chain uses TRBV10-3 with TRBJ2-1; 8 nucleotides align to TRBD2. Trimming took 0 bases from V and 8 from J; bases not matched to a gene: 12. The CDR3 extends over 17 amino acids. Germline assignment: CDR1 ENHRY and CDR2 SYGVKD. The CDR3, as DNA: TGTGCCATCAGTGAGTCGGGGACTAGGAGCGATTCTGATGAGCAGTTCTTC. It translates to CAISESGTRSDSDEQFF.

This clone was seen a single time. The chain recombines TRBV9 with TRBJ2-5, with 7 bases identical to TRBD1. This CDR3 has 12 residues. V lost 7 bases and J lost 1; bases outside the gene matches: 1. Germline values: CDR1 SGDLS, CDR2 YYNGEE. The CDR3 sequence is CASGDSQETQYF. The CDR3 DNA reads TGTGCCAGCGGGGACAGCCAAGAGACCCAGTACTTC.

This chain uses TRBV27 with TRBJ2-1; 14 bases map to TRBD2. J was trimmed by 9 bases and V by 6 bases; bases with no gene match: 10. The CDR3 extends over 16 amino acids. CDR1 is MNHEY, CDR2 SMNVEV, per germline (reference sequence). CDR3 sequence (DNA): TGTGCCAGCAGCCGTCTAGGGACTAGCGGGAGTCGTGAGCAGTTCTTC. Translating gives CASSRLGTSGSREQFF.

The V and J genes are TRBV6-6 and TRBJ2-7, with a weak D call TRBD1 (5 bases). The germline gives CDR1 MNHNY, CDR2 SVGAGI (reference sequence). The CDR3 spans 12 residues. Trimming stripped 6 bases from V and 2 bases from J, with 8 bases between. CDR3 DNA: TGTGCCAGCAGACAGGCCACCTACGAGCAGTACTTC. It codes for CASRQATYEQYF.

This clone was seen only once. The J gene is TRBJ2-5, the V gene TRBV7-9; D gene uncertain. There are 13 residues in the CDR3. V was cut by 5 bases and J by 3 bases, with 10 bases left in between. Per the germline V gene, CDR1 is SEHNR and CDR2 is FQNEAQ (reference sequence). CDR3 DNA: TGTGCCAGCAGCCCACGAAGGAAAGAGACCCAGTACTTC. It yields the protein CASSPRRKETQYF.

This rearrangement joins TRBV5-5 to TRBJ2-7; 7 bases are shared with TRBD1. The CDR3 loop spans 13 amino acids. The germline V gene has CDR1 SGHKS and CDR2 YYEKEE (reference sequence). Trimming cost V 4 bases and J 3 bases; bases outside gene matches: 4. In DNA form, the CDR3 reads TGTGCCAGCAGCCCGGGACAGCTCTACGAGCAGTACTTC. Protein: CASSPGQLYEQYF.

The chain carries TRBV7-8 and TRBJ2-3; D uncertain. Trimming removed 1 base at V and 6 bases at J, with 11 bases between. The CDR3 extends over 14 amino acids. The V gene's germline CDR1 is SGHVS and CDR2 FQNEAQ. The CDR3 spells CASSLGLRMDTQYF. For the CDR3, the DNA is TGTGCCAGCAGCTTAGGATTGAGGATGGATACGCAGTATTTT.